These 6 T cell receptor beta chains came from one sample sequenced in a study of shared clonotypes between healthy human individuals. Sequencing used immunoSEQ multiplex PCR; TCRdb keeps in-frame clones, though not all of them. Here the sample spans over 700,000 clones, approximately 77% being singletons. The specimen sequenced was memory CD4+ T cells sorted from blood. Subset of the sample: CD45RA-negative fraction. Every receptor here comes from a woman aged 25 to 39 in good health.

The chain links TRBV2 to TRBJ2-3; D is uncertain. The CDR3 extends over 14 amino acids. Germline CDR1 reads SNHLY; CDR2 reads FYNNEI. The V gene lost 7 bases and the J gene lost 1 base, with 12 bases spanning the gap. DNA for the CDR3: TGTGCCAGCACGAGGAATACGGGCACAGATACGCAGTATTTT. The encoded protein is CASTRNTGTDTQYF. Together with reference TRBV2 and TRBJ2-3, the CDR3 gives the full variable domain: EPEVTQTPSHQVTQMGQEVILRCVPISNHLYFYWYRQILGQKVEFLVSFYNNEISEKSEIFDDQFSVERPDGSNFTLKIRSTKLEDSAMYFCASTRNTGTDTQYFGPGTRLTVL.

This chain links TRBV4-2 with TRBJ2-7; TRBD2 matches 8 bases. The germline V gene has CDR1 LGHNA and CDR2 YNFKEQ. The V segment lost 1 base and the J segment 0 bases; nucleotides outside the gene matches: 8. This CDR3 spans 17 amino acids. The CDR3 sequence: CASSQGGGAGGSYEQYF. In nucleotides, the CDR3 is TGTGCCAGCAGCCAAGGAGGGGGGGCGGGAGGCTCCTACGAGCAGTACTTC.

The V and J genes are TRBV7-2 and TRBJ2-2; D remains unclear. V lost 4 bases and J 0 bases, leaving 6 bases between the germline ends. Germline values: CDR1 SGHTA, CDR2 FQGNSA. The CDR3 contains 14 residues. The CDR3 region has the DNA TGTGCCAGCAGCTCCTTCGCGAACACCGGGGAGCTGTTTTTT. Its translation is CASSSFANTGELFF. Full variable domain (remainder filled in from reference TRBV7-2 and TRBJ2-2): GAGVSQSPSNKVTEKGKDVELRCDPISGHTALYWYRQSLGQGLEFLIYFQGNSAPDKSGLPSDRFSAERTGGSVSTLTIQRTQQEDSAVYLCASSSFANTGELFFGEGSRLTVL.

This chain links TRBV19 with TRBJ2-1; maybe TRBD2 (6 bases). The germline V and J ends were trimmed by 3 bases and 9 bases, with 9 bases remaining between them. The germline gives CDR1 LNHDA, CDR2 SQIVND (reference sequence). This CDR3 region has 12 residues. Here the CDR3 DNA reads TGTGCCAGTAGTATGGGACTGACTGAGCAGTTCTTC. Amino acid sequence: CASSMGLTEQFF.

The chain links TRBV10-2 to TRBJ2-3, with 8 bases that match TRBD2. CDR1 and CDR2 (germline): WSHSY, SAAADI. The V gene end was trimmed by 4 bases and the J gene end by 4 bases; junction bases not matched to a gene: 7. The CDR3 runs to 15 residues. The CDR3 sequence is CASSVVGLGSDTQYF. The CDR3 bases are TGCGCCAGCAGTGTCGTGGGACTAGGTTCAGATACGCAGTATTTT.

The J gene is TRBJ2-7, the V gene TRBV18, with TRBD2 identical over 13 bases. Germline V CDR1 and CDR2: KGHSH, LQKENI. CDR3 size: 17 residues. Unmatched junction bases numbered 8, after V lost 1 base and J lost 5 bases. CDR3 DNA sequence: TGTGCCAGCTCACCACGGAACCCGGGACTAGCGGGACACGAGCAGTACTTC. Protein: CASSPRNPGLAGHEQYF. Combining the CDR3 with reference TRBV18 and TRBJ2-7 gives the whole variable domain NAGVMQNPRHLVRRRGQEARLRCSPMKGHSHVYWYRQLPEEGLKFMVYLQKENIIDESGMPKERFSAEFPKEGPSILRIQQVVRGDSAAYFCASSPRNPGLAGHEQYFGPGTRLTVT.